The TCR beta chain under discussion was sequenced for a study of Graves' ophthalmopathy and Graves' hyperthyroidism. The CDR3 has 15 residues. The germline V gene has CDR1 DFQATT and CDR2 SNEGSKA (reference sequence). V lost 3 bases to trimming and J lost 3 bases; unmatched junction nucleotides: 7. This clonotype was counted ten times or more. Amplification of the TCR beta CDR3 regions used RNA transcripts (as template). The authors performed first-round RT-PCR with HTBI primers and then a second-round multiplex PCR. Via MiXCR, TCRdb re-called the multiplex PCR reads, giving one row per CDR3 protein. The sample comprises under 350,000 distinct CDR3 sequences, roughly 17% of which are singletons, and over 9% rests with the top ten. It was from around 10 ml of fresh peripheral blood that the PBMCs came.

Sequences were obtained from peripheral blood. This rearrangement joins TRBV20-1 to TRBJ2-2; 7 positions agree with TRBD1. The origin of this receptor is an adult man with Graves' ophthalmopathy. CDR3: CSASPGTEDTGELFF. For the CDR3, the DNA is TGCAGTGCTAGCCCCGGGACAGAGGACACCGGGGAGCTGTTTTTT.